The 3 T cell receptor beta chains given below trace back to one sample, sequenced in a study of blood T cell repertoires in COVID-19. TCRdb's table, derived via immunoSEQ multiplex PCR, lists solely in-frame clones and lacks some. The table has fewer than 35,000 clones, over 75% seen once. Sequencing used peripheral blood. The receptors were gathered from a man between 60 and 75 years old with active COVID-19.

This chain joins TRBV6-1 and TRBJ2-7; TRBD2 matches at 9 bases. Germline loops: CDR1 MNHNS, CDR2 SASEGT. V was pared by 4 bases and J by 2 bases, with 12 bases of the junction left unmatched. CDR3 size: 17 residues. The CDR3 loop is CASSGRPSGTLTYEQYF. CDR3 sequence (DNA): TGTGCCAGCAGTGGTAGGCCTAGCGGGACTCTAACCTACGAGCAGTACTTC.

The chain joins TRBV6-5 to TRBJ2-5; unclear D gene. CDR1 and CDR2 (germline): MNHEY, SVGAGI. Trimming left V 6 bases short and J 1 base short, with 9 bases between. The CDR3 sequence is 13 residues long. CDR3 protein: CASSGAPQETQYF. CDR3 bases: TGTGCCAGCAGCGGAGCCCCCCAAGAGACCCAGTACTTC.

The V gene is TRBV7-8, the J gene TRBJ2-2, with D possibly being TRBD2 (6 bases). CDR1 and CDR2 (germline): SGHVS, FQNEAQ. This CDR3 region has 13 residues. V lost 3 bases and J 7 bases, leaving 9 bases between the germline ends. The CDR3 nucleotides read TGTGCCAGCAGCTTCGGGACTCTCGGGGAGCTGTTTTTT. Amino acid sequence: CASSFGTLGELFF.